Here is one T cell receptor (beta chain) with its context. Produced via immunoSEQ multiplex PCR; TCRdb's table is partial and in-frame only. The profile covers some 150,000 clones, with nearly 85% appearing a single time and over 35% taken by the ten largest. The CDR3 covers 15 residues. Germline V gene sequence: CDR1 SGHTA, CDR2 FQGNSA. Germline trimming cut 2 bases from V and 3 bases from J; bases unmatched to any gene: 3. These data belong to a study of blood T cell repertoires in COVID-19. Sequenced: peripheral blood. The source is a human donor in a cohort sampled during active COVID-19. V gene TRBV7-2 combines with J gene TRBJ1-5; TRBD1 matches at 8 bases. The CDR3 DNA is TGTGCCAGCAGCTTATCAGGGGGCTTCAATCAGCCCCAGCATTTT. Its translation is CASSLSGGFNQPQHF.